A single sample gave rise to the 16 T cell receptor beta chains below, sequenced in a study of T cell responses to AZD1222 COVID-19 vaccine. Profiled with immunoSEQ multiplex PCR; TCRdb holds only in-frame clones, not every one. Among some 120,000 clones listed, approximately 90% were seen once. This material consisted of peripheral blood, taken 28 days after the second dose of the MenACWY control vaccine. Every receptor here comes from an adult who received the MenACWY meningococcal vaccine as a control.

This chain connects TRBV28 to TRBJ2-5; D is unclear. Germline V gene lookup returns CDR1 MDHEN and CDR2 SYDVKM. Trimming took 10 bases from V and 5 from J, leaving 11 bases between them. The CDR3 has 11 residues. The CDR3 spells CATSFRETQYF. Written as DNA, the CDR3 is TGTGCCACCTCATTCCGGGAGACCCAGTACTTC.

This chain uses TRBV5-1 with TRBJ1-4; D gene unclear. The CDR3 extends over 14 amino acids. The germline V gene encodes CDR1 SGHRS and CDR2 YFSETQ. The germline V and J ends were trimmed by 0 bases and 0 bases, with 3 bases remaining between them. The CDR3 is CASSLGATNEKLFF. The CDR3 DNA reads TGCGCCAGCAGCTTGGGAGCAACTAATGAAAAACTGTTTTTT. Filled out from reference TRBV5-1 and TRBJ1-4, the complete variable domain reads KAGVTQTPRYLIKTRGQQVTLSCSPISGHRSVSWYQQTPGQGLQFLFEYFSETQRNKGNFPGRFSGRQFSNSRSEMNVSTLELGDSALYLCASSLGATNEKLFFGSGTQLSVL.

The gene calls are TRBV19 and TRBJ1-5; D is unresolved. CDR1 is LNHDA and CDR2 is SQIVND in the germline V gene (reference sequence). V lost 10 bases and J 1 base, leaving 11 bases between the germline ends. The CDR3 totals 13 residues. The CDR3 DNA reads as TGTGCCACCTCCCGGGAGAGCAATCAGCCCCAGCATTTT. Its protein is CATSRESNQPQHF.

CDR3 protein: CASTGTGWDYGYTF. The CDR3 nucleotides are TGTGCCAGTACCGGGACAGGGTGGGACTATGGCTACACCTTC. This sequence joins TRBV19 and TRBJ1-2; 9 nucleotides match TRBD1. Germline V gene lookup returns CDR1 LNHDA and CDR2 SQIVND (reference sequence). V shed 7 bases, J shed 3 bases, and the junction held 6 bases outside the gene matches. This CDR3 contains 14 residues.

V and J are TRBV3-1 (or the pseudogene TRBV3-2) and TRBJ2-5; tentatively, D is TRBD2 (5 bases). The CDR3 spans 15 residues. The germline V and J ends were trimmed by 2 bases and 5 bases, with 15 bases remaining between them. Germline CDR1 LGHDT, CDR2 YNNKEL (reference sequence). CDR3 sequence reads: CASSQPGLSWETQYF. The CDR3, as DNA: TGTGCCAGCAGCCAACCCGGACTCTCCTGGGAGACCCAGTACTTC.

CDR3 sequence (DNA): TGTGCCACCAAGGAGCAGGGGAGGTCCGATACGCAGTATTTT. It is translated as CATKEQGRSDTQYF. The chain is built from TRBV15 and TRBJ2-3; D may correspond to TRBD1 or TRBD2 (6 bases each). In germline, CDR1 is LNHNV, CDR2 YYDKDF (reference sequence). The CDR3 loop spans 14 amino acids. V was shortened by 7 bases and J by 6 bases, with 17 bases between the two germline ends.

This clone was observed once. CDR3 DNA: TGTGCCAGCAGCTCCAGGGGGGGCGGAGGAGAGACCCAGTACTTC. Its translation is CASSSRGGGGETQYF. The chain uses TRBV13 and TRBJ2-5; D is perhaps TRBD1 or TRBD2 (7 bases each). The ends were cut back, 4 bases at V and 4 bases at J, with 16 bases in the middle. The CDR3 is 15 residues long. The V gene's germline CDR1 is PRHDT and CDR2 FYEKMQ (reference sequence).

CDR3 region: CASSRDRVTYEQYF. The CDR3 DNA is TGTGCCAGCAGCCGTGACAGGGTCACCTACGAGCAGTACTTC. This chain connects TRBV28 to TRBJ2-7, with 7 bases matching TRBD1. This CDR3 spans 14 amino acids. J lost 2 bases, V lost 6 bases, and 7 bases had no gene match. Germline CDR1 is MDHEN and CDR2 is SYDVKM.

The chain couples TRBV9 to TRBJ2-5; TRBD2 matches 14 bases. The germline gives CDR1 SGDLS, CDR2 YYNGEE. This CDR3 is built from 16 residues. V gave up 0 bases and J gave up 5 bases; unmatched junction bases: 3. DNA of the CDR3: TGTGCCAGCAGCGTAGTGGGGACTAGCGGGAGTGAGACCCAGTACTTC. Residues: CASSVVGTSGSETQYF.

V usage is TRBV18 and J usage is TRBJ1-1; TRBD1 aligns across 8 bases. In germline, CDR1 is KGHSH, CDR2 LQKENI. The CDR3 consists of 17 residues. J gave up 0 bases and V 6 bases, and 12 bases lay outside the gene matches. In DNA, the CDR3 is TGTGCCAGCTCGCTGTCCAGGGGGCGAGAGGTGAACACTGAAGCTTTCTTT. It encodes CASSLSRGREVNTEAFF.

The gene calls are TRBV12-3 or TRBV12-4 and TRBJ2-5, with D unresolved. Trimming left V 5 bases short and J 0 bases short, with 7 bases between. The CDR3 consists of 13 residues. CDR3 region: CASSDTYQETQYF. CDR3 bases: TGTGCCAGCAGTGACACGTACCAAGAGACCCAGTACTTC.

This rearrangement joins TRBV7-6 to TRBJ2-6; D is perhaps TRBD1 (6 bases). V lost 6 bases and J lost 0, with 18 bases in between. The V gene's germline CDR1 is SGHVS and CDR2 FNYEAQ. The CDR3 covers 18 residues. The CDR3 nucleotides are TGTGCCAGCAGTCGAACGCGGACAGCCAGCTCTGGGGCCAACGTCCTGACTTTC. Encoded protein: CASSRTRTASSGANVLTF.

The chain carries TRBV6-1 and TRBJ1-5, with a tentative D call TRBD1 (5 bases). The CDR3 consists of 17 residues. Germline CDR1 MNHNS, CDR2 SASEGT. V gave up 2 bases and J gave up 0 bases, with 14 bases separating them. CDR3 sequence reads: CASSELGQVYSNQPQHF. CDR3 bases: TGTGCCAGCAGTGAACTGGGGCAGGTCTATAGCAATCAGCCCCAGCATTTT.

The rearrangement joins TRBV14 to TRBJ1-6, with TRBD1 as a possible D gene (6 bases). CDR3 length: 15 amino acids. Trimming left V 1 base short and J 9 bases short, with 13 bases between. Germline V gene data show CDR1 as SGHDN and CDR2 as FVKESK. CDR3 sequence reads: CASSQVRGGVSPLHF. The CDR3 DNA sequence: TGTGCCAGCAGCCAAGTAAGAGGGGGGGTTTCACCCCTCCACTTT. Supplemented by reference TRBV14 and TRBJ1-6, the full variable domain reads EAGVTQFPSHSVIEKGQTVTLRCDPISGHDNLYWYRRVMGKEIKFLLHFVKESKQDESGMPNNRFLAERTGGTYSTLKVQPAELEDSGVYFCASSQVRGGVSPLHFGNGTRLTVT.

This clone was detected only once. The rearrangement links TRBV7-6 to TRBJ2-5; 9 bases map to TRBD2. The CDR3 extends over 16 amino acids. V shed 2 bases and J 2 bases; nucleotides not matched to a gene: 6. Per the germline V gene, CDR1 is SGHVS and CDR2 is FNYEAQ. DNA of the CDR3: TGTGCCAGCAGCTTATGGAGGACTAGCGAACAAGAGACCCAGTACTTC. The encoded protein is CASSLWRTSEQETQYF.

The V gene is TRBV28, the J gene TRBJ1-5; 8 bases agree with TRBD1. CDR1 is MDHEN and CDR2 is SYDVKM in the germline V gene. Trimming cost V 5 bases and J 6 bases; bases outside gene matches: 9. The CDR3 has 15 amino acids. The CDR3 loop is CASSLQGELGQPQHF. Written as DNA, the CDR3 is TGTGCCAGCAGTCTACAGGGGGAGCTCGGTCAGCCCCAGCATTTT.